One and the same sample provided the 19 T cell receptor beta chains below, sequenced in a study of spatial heterogeneity in lung cancer. TCRdb called the 5' RACE reads again in MiXCR, with one record for every CDR3 protein. The sample holds about 45,000 distinct CDR3 sequences, 10% to 15% seen once. This sample's time point: sample taken at primary tumor resection. Sequencing covered unsorted whole RNA taken from tumor, nontumor lung or frozen PBMC. Sequencing used PBMCs, obtained at surgery. All receptors derive from a female donor with early-stage non-small cell lung cancer.

This clonotype was seen ten or more times. This chain links TRBV5-1 with TRBJ2-2; D assignment may be TRBD1 or TRBD2 (5 bases each). Germline V gives CDR1 SGHRS, CDR2 YFSETQ. The CDR3 extends over 15 amino acids. V was shortened by 4 bases and J by 4 bases, with 14 bases between the two germline ends. CDR3 in amino acids: CASSESGGITGELFF. The CDR3 DNA reads as TGCGCCAGCAGCGAGAGTGGGGGTATCACCGGGGAGCTGTTTTTT.

To note about this clonotype: A much larger clone differs by one base, so this may be a read error. The chain combines TRBV28 with TRBJ1-1; 8 bases are shared with TRBD1. The CDR3 contains 14 residues. Germline-derived CDR1 and CDR2 are MDHEN and SYDVKM. As DNA, the CDR3 is TGTGCCAGCAGCCACAGGGGGAGCGCCACTAAAGCTTTCTTT. Translating it yields CASSHRGSATKAFF.

The gene calls are TRBV5-6 and TRBJ1-6; D ambiguous. This CDR3 has 15 amino acids. CDR1 SGHDT and CDR2 YYEEEE come from the germline V gene. Trimming removed 0 bases at V and 7 bases at J, with 11 bases between. The CDR3 DNA follows: TGTGCCAGCAGCTTGGTGAGCGGGGTAAATTCACCCCTCCACTTT. It encodes CASSLVSGVNSPLHF.

This clonotype was found a few times. The chain carries TRBV19 and TRBJ1-1; D ambiguous. The CDR3 spans 14 residues. Germline V gene sequence: CDR1 LNHDA, CDR2 SQIVND (reference sequence). The ends were cut back, 5 bases at V and 6 bases at J, with 16 bases in the middle. CDR3 nucleotide sequence: TGTGCCAGTAGTCCCGCCCGAGACGTTCCTGAAGCTTTCTTT. Translation: CASSPARDVPEAFF.

This clonotype was counted ten times or more. The J gene is TRBJ2-7, the V gene TRBV5-1, with 8 bases matching TRBD1. The CDR3 totals 14 residues. The V segment lost 4 bases and the J segment 3 bases; nucleotides outside the gene matches: 6. Per germline, CDR1 SGHRS and CDR2 YFSETQ. CDR3 in DNA: TGCGCCAGCAGCGAGGACAGGGTGAACTACGAGCAGTACTTC. Residues: CASSEDRVNYEQYF.

This clonotype was seen repeatedly, ten times or more. The chain joins TRBV7-8 to TRBJ1-2; D not certain. Between the trimmed V and J ends, which lost 0 bases and 6 bases, there was a span of 5 bases. Germline CDR1 reads SGHVS; CDR2 reads FQNEAQ. The CDR3 totals 12 residues. The CDR3: CASSLAGDGYTF. CDR3 in DNA: TGTGCCAGCAGCTTAGCCGGAGATGGCTACACCTTC.

The V gene is TRBV12-5, the J gene TRBJ2-5, with D uncertain. Trimming took off 3 bases at V and 5 bases at J, with 7 bases between the two ends. CDR3 length equals 12 residues. Per germline, CDR1 LGHNT and CDR2 FRNRAP. The CDR3 loop reads CASGFGVETQYF. DNA for the CDR3: TGTGCTAGTGGTTTCGGAGTGGAGACCCAGTACTTC.

V usage is TRBV7-9 and J usage is TRBJ1-4; 10 bases line up with TRBD1. CDR1 is SEHNR, CDR2 FQNEAQ, per germline (reference sequence). CDR3 size: 17 residues. Trimming removed 5 bases from V and 3 bases from J; junction bases left unmatched: 9. The CDR3 sequence: CASSPGQGLLSNEKLFF. For the CDR3, the DNA is TGTGCCAGCAGCCCGGGACAGGGGCTTTTGTCTAATGAAAAACTGTTTTTT.

V is TRBV5-1 and J is TRBJ1-1; D is unclear. CDR1 and CDR2 from the germline V gene are SGHRS and YFSETQ. V was trimmed by 0 bases and J by 4 bases, leaving 13 bases between them. The CDR3 covers 15 residues. For the CDR3, the DNA is TGCGCCAGCAGCTTGGGTGGGGTTCGGAGCACTGAAGCTTTCTTT. This translates into CASSLGGVRSTEAFF.

Written as DNA, the CDR3 is TGTGCCAGCTCATTACAGGGCTGGGGGGACACTGAAGCTTTCTTT. This gives the protein CASSLQGWGDTEAFF. The chain has TRBV18 and TRBJ1-1, with D perhaps matching TRBD1 (6 bases). The V end was cut by 5 bases, the J end by 3 bases, with 16 bases between. The V gene's germline CDR1 is KGHSH and CDR2 LQKENI. The length of the CDR3 is 15 residues.

This clonotype was picked up many times. The CDR3 coding sequence is TGTGCCAGCAGCCCAAAAACTAGCGGGGGGGAAGAGACCCAGTACTTC. It translates to CASSPKTSGGEETQYF. The V gene is TRBV7-6, the J gene TRBJ2-5; 13 positions match TRBD2. Germline V gene lookup returns CDR1 SGHVS and CDR2 FNYEAQ. The V and J ends lost 5 bases and 3 bases, in that order; junction bases with no gene match: 6. The CDR3 extends over 16 amino acids.

This clonotype was counted between two and nine times. This chain's CDR3 is CASSLGSEPLYGYTF. The CDR3 DNA is TGTGCCAGCAGCTTAGGGTCGGAACCCCTATATGGCTACACCTTC. The chain links TRBV7-9 to TRBJ1-2; D is unresolved. CDR1 is SEHNR and CDR2 is FQNEAQ in the germline V gene (reference sequence). The CDR3 covers 15 residues. V was shortened by 1 base and J by 5 bases, with 14 bases between the two germline ends.

This clonotype showed up just a few times. The chain recombines TRBV20-1 with TRBJ2-3; D gene uncertain. V shed 1 base and J shed 0 bases, with 8 bases lying between them. The CDR3 covers 14 residues. Per germline, CDR1 DFQATT and CDR2 SNEGSKA (reference sequence). The DNA of the CDR3 is TGCAGTGCTAGAGTTAGTCCCAGCACAGATACGCAGTATTTT. Residues: CSARVSPSTDTQYF.

The CDR3, as DNA: TGTGCCAGCTCCAGGGACAGCGTCAATGAGCAGTTCTTC. This sequence encodes CASSRDSVNEQFF. The rearrangement joins TRBV7-9 to TRBJ2-1; 7 bases fit TRBD1. The CDR3 extends over 13 amino acids. CDR1 and CDR2 from the germline V gene are SEHNR and FQNEAQ (reference sequence). Trimming at V came to 8 bases and at J to 6 bases, leaving 7 bases not matched to a gene.

This clonotype was seen a handful of times. The J gene is TRBJ2-2, the V gene TRBV6-6, with 9 bases lining up with TRBD1. After removal of 8 bases from V and 4 bases from J, the junction contained 14 bases not matched to a gene. CDR1 MNHNY and CDR2 SVGAGI come from the germline V gene (reference sequence). The CDR3 loop spans 17 amino acids. The DNA for the CDR3 is TGTGCCAGCGTAACCCCCGGGACAGGGCCCGGCACCGGGGAGCTGTTTTTT. Residues: CASVTPGTGPGTGELFF.

V usage is TRBV24-1 and J usage is TRBJ1-1, with D hard to call. Per the germline V gene, CDR1 is KGHDR and CDR2 is SFDVKD. V was shortened by 9 bases and J by 11 bases, with 21 bases between the two germline ends. The CDR3 is 13 residues long. The CDR3 DNA sequence: TGTGCCACCTCGATTCCGGGGTTGAATCGGGCTTTCTTT. This sequence encodes CATSIPGLNRAFF.

This clonotype was counted many times. The J gene is TRBJ1-1, the V gene TRBV5-1; D may be TRBD1 (5 bases). Germline V gene lookup returns CDR1 SGHRS and CDR2 YFSETQ. The CDR3 has 16 residues. Trimming removed 3 bases from V and 1 base from J, with 16 bases in between. The CDR3, as DNA: TGCGCCAGCAGCTCCCCCTACGTGGGGGAGAACACTGAAGCTTTCTTT. Translation: CASSSPYVGENTEAFF. The full variable domain, completed using reference TRBV5-1 and TRBJ1-1, is KAGVTQTPRYLIKTRGQQVTLSCSPISGHRSVSWYQQTPGQGLQFLFEYFSETQRNKGNFPGRFSGRQFSNSRSEMNVSTLELGDSALYLCASSSPYVGENTEAFFGQGTRLTVV.

This chain uses TRBV19 with TRBJ2-5, with D tentatively TRBD1 (6 bases). Germline assignment: CDR1 LNHDA and CDR2 SQIVND (reference sequence). The CDR3 runs 14 residues. V lost 8 bases and J lost 2, with 15 bases in between. CDR3 sequence reads: CASGTGTNQETQYF. The CDR3 nucleotides read TGTGCCAGTGGGACCGGGACAAATCAAGAGACCCAGTACTTC.

The V call is TRBV12-3 or TRBV12-4, the J call TRBJ2-1; D is unresolved. CDR3 size: 14 residues. The V gene lost 3 bases and the J gene lost 5 bases, with 11 bases spanning the gap. This chain's CDR3 is CASSFRSTHNEQFF. The CDR3 DNA is TGTGCCAGCAGTTTTAGGTCGACCCACAATGAGCAGTTCTTC.